This TCR beta chain was documented in a study of control samples from healthy donors and cancer patients. Germline V gene data show CDR1 as MNHEY and CDR2 as SMNVEV (reference sequence). V dropped 2 bases and J dropped 7 bases, with 8 bases sitting between them. The CDR3 totals 12 residues. Clones were sequenced by immunoSEQ multiplex PCR, and TCRdb holds only the in-frame ones, with some missing. The sample includes some 74,000 clones, about 95% seen only once; the top ten take 2.8%. The sequenced material came from blood. The source is a woman in her thirties in good health. The J gene is TRBJ1-1, the V gene TRBV27; D unclear. The CDR3 region is CASSLMTGEAFF. CDR3 bases: TGTGCCAGCAGTTTAATGACCGGTGAAGCTTTCTTT.